The rows below give T cell receptor beta chains drawn from one sample of a study of T cell responses to AZD1222 COVID-19 vaccine. Assay: immunoSEQ multiplex PCR; the TCRdb copy retains only in-frame clones and omits some. The sample consists of about 50,000 clones, 75% to 90% of them appearing once. The sequences come from peripheral blood, collected on day 0 of MenACWY control vaccination. All receptors come from an adult in good health. Both conserved end residues are part of each CDR3. Fields, in order: CDR3 protein, CDR3 DNA, J gene, clone size, D gene, V gene. D genes are given only for firm matches. Clone size appears in some rows only: once, few, many, or a class for an expanded clone.

CDR3: CAIRADGSYEQYF
DNA: TGTGCCATCAGAGCGGACGGCTCCTACGAGCAGTACTTC
J: TRBJ2-7
size: -
D: -
V: TRBV10-3

CDR3: CASSLGGQSIYEQYF
DNA: TGTGCCAGCAGTTTGGGCGGACAGTCTATCTACGAGCAGTACTTC
J: TRBJ2-7
size: -
D: -
V: TRBV7-2

CDR3: CASSRTGTGYSVANEKLFF
DNA: TGTGCCAGCTCAAGAACCGGGACAGGGTATAGCGTGGCCAATGAAAAACTGTTTTTT
J: TRBJ1-4
size: -
D: TRBD1
V: TRBV18

CDR3: CASSPGAANYGYTF
DNA: TGTGCCAGCAGCCCGGGGGCTGCTAACTATGGCTACACCTTC
J: TRBJ1-2
size: -
D: -
V: TRBV7-3

CDR3: CASSLLGGQGKTQYF
DNA: TGTGCCAGCAGCTTACTCGGGGGACAGGGGAAAACCCAGTACTTC
J: TRBJ2-5
size: -
D: TRBD1
V: TRBV7-6

CDR3: CASSLRDHGTEAFF
DNA: TGTGCCAGCAGCCTTCGGGACCACGGTACTGAAGCTTTCTTT
J: TRBJ1-1
size: once
D: -
V: TRBV3-1/TRBV3-2

CDR3: CASRDKTAEKLFF
DNA: TGCGCCAGCAGGGATAAAACGGCTGAAAAACTGTTTTTT
J: TRBJ1-4
size: -
D: -
V: TRBV5-1

CDR3: CASSFDSEAFF
DNA: TGCGCCAGCAGCTTTGACAGTGAAGCTTTCTTT
J: TRBJ1-1
size: -
D: -
V: TRBV5-1

CDR3: CASSLVGPGSSGNTIYF
DNA: TGTGCCAGCAGCTTAGTAGGACCAGGAAGCTCTGGAAACACCATATATTTT
J: TRBJ1-3
size: few
D: -
V: TRBV7-2

CDR3: CASSLQGNTEAFF
DNA: TGTGCCAGCAGTTTACAGGGGAACACTGAAGCTTTCTTT
J: TRBJ1-1
size: -
D: -
V: TRBV12-3/TRBV12-4

CDR3: CAWTFSRSNTIYF
DNA: TGTGCCTGGACTTTTAGCCGGTCAAACACCATATATTTT
J: TRBJ1-3
size: -
D: -
V: TRBV30

CDR3: CASSSRQIRWNTEAFF
DNA: TGTGCCAGCAGCTCCCGACAGATACGATGGAACACTGAAGCTTTCTTT
J: TRBJ1-1
size: -
D: -
V: TRBV5-6

CDR3: CASSLSGLRETQYF
DNA: TGTGCCAGCAGCTTATCCGGGCTTAGGGAGACCCAGTACTTC
J: TRBJ2-5
size: -
D: -
V: TRBV11-2

CDR3: CATLGGRGEDTQYF
DNA: TGTGCCACCCTTGGCGGGAGAGGGGAAGATACGCAGTATTTT
J: TRBJ2-3
size: -
D: TRBD2
V: TRBV2

CDR3: CASSPQIGNTGELFF
DNA: TGTGCCAGCTCACCACAAATCGGAAACACCGGGGAGCTGTTTTTT
J: TRBJ2-2
size: -
D: -
V: TRBV18

CDR3: CASSPTLETQYF
DNA: TGCGCCAGCAGCCCTACCCTTGAGACCCAGTACTTC
J: TRBJ2-5
size: -
D: -
V: TRBV5-1

CDR3: CASSLNTGELFF
DNA: TGTGCCAGCAGCCTAAACACCGGGGAGCTGTTTTTT
J: TRBJ2-2
size: -
D: -
V: TRBV6-5

CDR3: CASSQWGTGDAFF
DNA: TGTGCCAGCAGCCAATGGGGAACCGGAGACGCTTTCTTT
J: TRBJ1-1
size: -
D: -
V: TRBV4-2

CDR3: CASSETGDSSYEQYF
DNA: TGCGCCAGCAGCGAGACGGGGGACAGCTCCTACGAGCAGTACTTC
J: TRBJ2-7
size: once
D: -
V: TRBV4-1

CDR3: CASSFRQGLDTEAFF
DNA: TGTGCCAGCAGCTTTAGACAAGGATTGGACACTGAAGCTTTCTTT
J: TRBJ1-1
size: -
D: -
V: TRBV7-2

CDR3: CASRGQGTGELFF
DNA: TGTGCCAGCAGGGGACAGGGGACCGGGGAGCTGTTTTTT
J: TRBJ2-2
size: -
D: TRBD1
V: TRBV7-9

CDR3: CASSVAPSGTNTGELFF
DNA: TGTGCCAGCAGCGTAGCTCCTAGCGGGACTAACACCGGGGAGCTGTTTTTT
J: TRBJ2-2
size: few
D: TRBD2
V: TRBV9

CDR3: CASSLAGTVYEQYF
DNA: TGCGCCAGCAGCTTGGCCGGGACAGTCTACGAGCAGTACTTC
J: TRBJ2-7
size: -
D: TRBD1
V: TRBV5-1

CDR3: CASSLVRWEQYF
DNA: TGTGCCAGCAGCTTAGTTCGGTGGGAGCAGTACTTC
J: TRBJ2-7
size: -
D: -
V: TRBV7-9

CDR3: CASSLSSGRAGEQYF
DNA: TGTGCCAGCAGTTTATCTAGCGGGAGGGCCGGCGAGCAGTACTTC
J: TRBJ2-7
size: -
D: TRBD2
V: TRBV6-5

CDR3: CASRGQRANYGYTF
DNA: TGTGCCAGCAGGGGACAGAGGGCTAACTATGGCTACACCTTC
J: TRBJ1-2
size: -
D: TRBD1
V: TRBV27

CDR3: CASSPATVPSYEQYF
DNA: TGTGCCAGCAGCCCCGCGACAGTTCCATCCTACGAGCAGTACTTC
J: TRBJ2-7
size: -
D: -
V: TRBV7-2

CDR3: CASSRRTGGADTIYF
DNA: TGTGCCAGCAGCCGAAGGACAGGGGGTGCGGACACCATATATTTT
J: TRBJ1-3
size: -
D: TRBD1
V: TRBV3-1/TRBV3-2

CDR3: CASIPSNRAPDYGYTF
DNA: TGTGCCAGCATCCCATCGAACAGGGCACCGGACTATGGCTACACCTTC
J: TRBJ1-2
size: -
D: -
V: TRBV6-6

CDR3: CASSTTHYTEAFF
DNA: TGTGCCAGTAGTACGACACACTACACTGAAGCTTTCTTT
J: TRBJ1-1
size: -
D: -
V: TRBV19

CDR3: CASSLTDRAKKLFF
DNA: TGTGCCAGCAGCTTAACAGACAGGGCCAAGAAACTGTTTTTT
J: TRBJ1-4
size: -
D: TRBD1
V: TRBV7-8

CDR3: CATSRLKPGQGWNQPQHF
DNA: TGTGCCACCAGCAGACTCAAACCGGGACAGGGCTGGAATCAGCCCCAGCATTTT
J: TRBJ1-5
size: -
D: TRBD1
V: TRBV15

CDR3: CASSQDRRITDTQYF
DNA: TGTGCCAGCAGCCAAGATAGGCGGATCACAGATACGCAGTATTTT
J: TRBJ2-3
size: -
D: -
V: TRBV4-2

CDR3: CASSSPPRPGTGVSNYGYTF
DNA: TGTGCCAGCAGTTCGCCCCCCCGTCCCGGGACAGGGGTTAGTAACTATGGCTACACCTTC
J: TRBJ1-2
size: -
D: TRBD1
V: TRBV28

CDR3: CASSSRLAGGPQTQYF
DNA: TGTGCCAGCAGCTCTAGACTAGCGGGAGGGCCGCAGACCCAGTACTTC
J: TRBJ2-5
size: -
D: TRBD2
V: TRBV5-4

CDR3: CASSHPTSGSTDTQYF
DNA: TGTGCCAGCAGCCACCCGACTAGCGGTAGCACAGATACGCAGTATTTT
J: TRBJ2-3
size: -
D: TRBD2
V: TRBV5-8

CDR3: CAISISSYNSPLHF
DNA: TGTGCCATTAGCATAAGCTCCTATAATTCACCCCTCCACTTT
J: TRBJ1-6
size: -
D: -
V: TRBV6-5

CDR3: CAWRPPGGYEQYF
DNA: TGTGCCTGGAGACCCCCAGGGGGCTACGAGCAGTACTTC
J: TRBJ2-7
size: -
D: TRBD1
V: TRBV30

CDR3: CASSLGGASGNTIYF
DNA: TGTGCCAGCAGTTTAGGGGGGGCTTCTGGAAACACCATATATTTT
J: TRBJ1-3
size: -
D: -
V: TRBV28

CDR3: CASSPGDIRGNTEAFF
DNA: TGTGCCAGCAGCCCAGGCGATATCAGGGGGAACACTGAAGCTTTCTTT
J: TRBJ1-1
size: -
D: -
V: TRBV7-9

CDR3: CASSISVQPQHF
DNA: TGTGCCAGTAGTATTTCGGTTCAGCCCCAGCATTTT
J: TRBJ1-5
size: -
D: -
V: TRBV19

CDR3: CASSKVLNYGYTF
DNA: TGTGCCAGCAGCAAGGTCTTGAACTATGGCTACACCTTC
J: TRBJ1-2
size: -
D: -
V: TRBV12-3/TRBV12-4

CDR3: CASSVEGQGASEAFF
DNA: TGTGCCAGCAGCGTAGAGGGGCAGGGGGCATCTGAAGCTTTCTTT
J: TRBJ1-1
size: -
D: TRBD1
V: TRBV9

CDR3: CASSVGTGGTVSGYTF
DNA: TGTGCCAGCAGCGTAGGGACAGGGGGCACAGTGAGTGGCTACACCTTC
J: TRBJ1-2
size: -
D: TRBD1
V: TRBV9

CDR3: CASSQDFGAGLAFF
DNA: TGTGCCAGCAGCCAAGATTTTGGTGCGGGACTAGCTTTCTTC
J: TRBJ2-1
size: -
D: TRBD2
V: TRBV4-2